The sequence of this TCR beta chain was determined in a study of control samples from healthy donors and cancer patients. Germline V lookup: CDR1 SGDLS, CDR2 YYNGEE. The CDR3 runs to 14 residues. The V and J ends lost 0 bases and 2 bases respectively, with 9 bases between them. This clone has just one count. Profiling relied on immunoSEQ multiplex PCR, and the TCRdb table lists in-frame clones only, not all of them. The repertoire includes approximately 120,000 clones, over 75% of them detected once, and roughly 4% sits in the top ten. The chain links TRBV9 to TRBJ2-7; no clear D gene. The sequencing sample was made of blood. The clonotype was recovered from a human donor in good health. The donor label of this sample is uncertain. The CDR3, as DNA: TGTGCCAGCAGCGTAGATGGGGAAACCTACGAGCAGTACTTC. Translation: CASSVDGETYEQYF.